This entry features one T cell receptor (beta chain) sequence. The germline V gene encodes CDR1 ENHRY and CDR2 SYGVKD. The CDR3 extends over 16 amino acids. J lost 5 bases, V lost 6 bases, and 9 bases had no gene match. These data are taken from a study of blood T cell repertoires in COVID-19. In the study overall: Donors in the United States, Italy and Spain gave samples during acute or convalescent COVID-19. From T cells, B-cell-depleted T cells, or PBMCs came the material, which was cDNA or gDNA.

Original handling: How many nucleated cells were present was estimated from reference gene primer amplification. Libraries were prepared by immunoSEQ multiplex PCR; TCRdb keeps only in-frame clonotypes and omits some of them. The DNA was the basis for D and trimming; V, J and clone size are from that table. This table holds roughly 220,000 clones, less than 85% found once. The TCR originated in a woman aged 70-85 years with acute or convalescent COVID-19. Sequenced sample: peripheral blood. The genes are TRBV10-3 and TRBJ2-2; TRBD2 matches at 10 bases. The CDR3 loop reads CAISYLAGEGTGELFF. CDR3 coding DNA: TGTGCCATCAGCTACCTAGCGGGAGAAGGTACCGGGGAGCTGTTTTTT.